A selection of T cell receptor beta chains follows, all from one sample in a study of post-analysis software for immune sequencing data. TCRdb reanalysed the PCR reads using MiXCR and keeps one entry per CDR3 protein. In the table there are about 190,000 distinct CDR3 sequences, 29% of which are singletons. Material: blood. The source of these receptors is a girl aged 2-17 years with multiple sclerosis. Each CDR3 is given with its conserved first and last residue. The D gene is left open where the match is weak. Rows give clone size only sometimes, using once, few, many, or a class for an expanded clone.

>TRBV29-1|-|many|TRBJ2-3
TGCAGCGTTGAAGCTAATACCAAGGGGGATACGCAGTATTTT
CSVEANTKGDTQYF
>TRBV7-8|-|few|TRBJ2-5
TGTGCCAGCAGGTCGCAAGAGACCCAGTACTTC
CASRSQETQYF
>TRBV7-9|-|few|TRBJ2-1
TGTGCCAGCTCCACCCCGAGGGCGAGCTCCTACAATGAGCAGTTCTTC
CASSTPRASSYNEQFF
>TRBV28|-|many|TRBJ2-3
TGTGCCAGCAGTTTGGTTGAGGCAGGGAGGAAAAAAGATACGCAGTATTTT
CASSLVEAGRKKDTQYF
>TRBV7-2|-|-|TRBJ1-6
TGTGCCAGCAGCTTATCGGACTATAATTCACCCCCCCACTTT
CASSLSDYNSPPHF
>TRBV5-1|-|few|TRBJ2-3
TGCGCCAGCAGCTTGGCAGGGACAACTCGAGATACGCAGTATTTT
CASSLAGTTRDTQYF
>TRBV9|-|-|TRBJ2-5
TGTGCCAGCAGCGTAACAGAGACCCAGTACTTC
CASSVTETQYF
>TRBV20-1|TRBD1|-|TRBJ1-1
TGCAGTGCTAGAGATCCCGGACAGGGGAAGGTGTCTGAAGCTTTCTTT
CSARDPGQGKVSEAFF
>TRBV12-3/TRBV12-4|TRBD1|-|TRBJ1-5
TGTGCCAGCAGTTTACGGGACAGGGTTAATCAGCCCCAGCATTTT
CASSLRDRVNQPQHF
>TRBV6-1|-|-|TRBJ1-5
TGTGTCAGCAGTGAATTCGTATCGAGCCCCCAGCATTTT
CVSSEFVSSPQHF
>TRBV5-6|-|-|TRBJ1-4
TGTGCCAGCAGCTTACGGTCAGGGGTGAGCGGAGATGAAAAACTGTTTTTT
CASSLRSGVSGDEKLFF
>TRBV2|TRBD2|few|TRBJ2-3
TGTGCCAGCACGGTAGCGGGCGACGTCACAGATACGCAGTATTTT
CASTVAGDVTDTQYF
>TRBV28|TRBD2|many|TRBJ2-7
TGTGCCAGCCGACCCAGCGGGAGCTCCTACGAGCAGTACTTC
CASRPSGSSYEQYF
>TRBV9|TRBD2|-|TRBJ2-7
TGTGCCAGCAGCGGACTAGCGGGGGGGCCCTACGAGCAGTACTTC
CASSGLAGGPYEQYF
>TRBV5-1|-|few|TRBJ1-4
TGCGCCAGCAGCTTGGCCAGGGCCTCAAGAGAAAAACTGTTTTTT
CASSLARASREKLFF
>TRBV7-3|-|few|TRBJ1-1
TGTGCCAGCGGCCAGGGAACGGGCACTGAAGCTTTCTTT
CASGQGTGTEAFF
>TRBV6-2/TRBV6-3|TRBD1|few|TRBJ2-7
TGTGCCAGCAGGACAGGGGTGGGCGAGCAGTACTTC
CASRTGVGEQYF
>TRBV20-1|-|many|TRBJ2-5
TGCAGTGCCCAGACCGGGACACCACAAGAGACCCAGTACTTC
CSAQTGTPQETQYF
>TRBV20-1|-|-|TRBJ1-1
TGCAGTGCTAGAAGAAGGGGCGGGGCTTTCTTT
CSARRRGGAFF
>TRBV25-1|-|few|TRBJ1-4
TGTGCCAGCAGTGGGGGGGGGCGTGAAAAACTGTTTTTT
CASSGGGREKLFF
>TRBV20-1|-|-|TRBJ2-3
TGCAGTGCTAGAGATCCGGGGGCTAGCACAGATACGCAGTATTTT
CSARDPGASTDTQYF
>TRBV5-4|-|many|TRBJ2-7
TGTGCCAGCAGCTTGTCCCCACATGACGAGCAGTACTTC
CASSLSPHDEQYF
>TRBV12-3/TRBV12-4|-|few|TRBJ1-1
TGTGCCAGCAGTTTAGGGCGCAGGGGAAGGACTGAAGCTTTCTTT
CASSLGRRGRTEAFF
>TRBV29-1|-|many|TRBJ2-5
TGCAGCGTTGAAGATCGGTATGGCAGGGGACGAGAGACCCAGTACTTC
CSVEDRYGRGRETQYF
>TRBV19|-|-|TRBJ2-7
TGTGCCAGTAGTATAGATCCCGCAGGACTCTACGAGCAGTACTTC
CASSIDPAGLYEQYF
>TRBV20-1|-|few|TRBJ1-1
TGCAGTGCTAGAGATTATGGGGGGGGGGCTGAAGCTTTCTTT
CSARDYGGGAEAFF
>TRBV5-1|TRBD2|-|TRBJ2-7
TGCGCCGGCAGCTTGAGACTAGCGGGTCCCTACGAGCAGTACTTC
CAGSLRLAGPYEQYF
>TRBV29-1|-|-|TRBJ2-7
TGCATCGTTGTCCTGGATAGCAGGGGGGACTACGAGCAGTACTTC
CIVVLDSRGDYEQYF
>TRBV20-1|-|-|TRBJ2-7
TGCAGTGCTAGGGTCTTCCGGGGGGCCCGCTACGAGCAGTACTTC
CSARVFRGARYEQYF